These 10 T cell receptor beta chains originate from one sample sequenced in a study of blood T cells in healthy people across ages. Next came a second PCR, run for roughly 6 to 11 cycles, which used a sample-barcoded 5' primer along with a J-beta primer mix. In TCRdb, the 5' RACE reads were re-called with MiXCR into one record per CDR3 protein. The repertoire includes over 1,500,000 distinct CDR3 sequences, approximately 40% of them detected once, and roughly 23% sits in the top ten. Sequenced: blood. All receptors derive from a human donor in good health.

The chain carries TRBV7-9 and TRBJ1-6; D is ambiguous. Deletions cut 7 bases from V and 8 bases from J, with 12 bases between. The V gene's germline CDR1 is SEHNR and CDR2 FQNEAQ (reference sequence). The CDR3 contains 13 residues. The CDR3 reads CASTQKRDSPLHF. CDR3 in DNA: TGTGCCAGCACCCAAAAAAGGGATTCACCCCTCCACTTT.

The chain links TRBV20-1 to TRBJ2-1, with 14 nucleotides matching TRBD2. Germline values: CDR1 DFQATT, CDR2 SNEGSKA (reference sequence). V gave up 5 bases and J gave up 1 base; unmatched junction bases: 10. The CDR3 is made up of 18 amino acids. This CDR3 reads CSAPRLAGGSGSYNEQFF. The CDR3 DNA is TGCAGTGCTCCTAGACTAGCGGGGGGGTCGGGTTCCTACAATGAGCAGTTCTTC.

This chain connects TRBV20-1 to TRBJ2-4; 7 bases align to TRBD1. The DNA end is more similar to TRBJ2-7, so the J call may be wrong. Germline V CDR1 and CDR2: DFQATT, SNEGSKA (reference sequence). The CDR3 has 15 amino acids. The CDR3 region is CSARGQGGSQYEQYF. CDR3 nucleotide sequence: TGCAGTGCTAGAGGACAGGGTGGGTCCCAATACGAGCAGTACTTC.

A few counts support this clonotype. The chain joins TRBV28 to TRBJ1-5, with a tentative D call TRBD1 (5 bases). The CDR3 has 12 amino acids. Germline lookup yields CDR1 MDHEN and CDR2 SYDVKM. Trimming removed 3 bases at V and 13 bases at J, with 13 bases between. The CDR3 DNA follows: TGTGCCAGCAGTTTTCGGGGGATAAAGCAGCATTTT. Amino acid sequence: CASSFRGIKQHF.

In this sample, this clonotype turned up once. The genes are TRBV4-2 and TRBJ2-3; D is unresolved. CDR1 is LGHNA, CDR2 YNFKEQ, per germline. This CDR3 region has 15 residues. The ends were cut back, 0 bases at V and 4 bases at J, with 11 bases in the middle. For the CDR3, the DNA is TGTGCCAGCAGCCAAGAGTCTTTTGTTGCAGATACGCAGTATTTT. Protein: CASSQESFVADTQYF.

Many counts were recorded for this clonotype. This rearrangement joins TRBV29-1 to TRBJ2-4; 8 bases are shared with TRBD1. Germline values: CDR1 SQVTM, CDR2 ANQGSEA. The CDR3 sequence is 11 residues long. The J segment lost 11 bases and the V segment lost 6 bases, leaving 6 bases of the junction unmatched. The CDR3 loop is CSVDRDSLQYF. The CDR3 DNA sequence: TGCAGCGTGGACAGGGACTCTCTTCAGTACTTC.

The V call is TRBV12-3 or TRBV12-4, the J call TRBJ1-4; D is undetermined. The CDR3 runs to 13 residues. V lost 6 bases to trimming and J lost 4 bases, with 9 bases between them. In DNA, the CDR3 is TGTGCCAGCAGCCCCTATAATAATGAAAAACTGTTTTTT. The encoded protein is CASSPYNNEKLFF.

This clonotype has more than one count but fewer than ten. The rearrangement joins TRBV5-1 to TRBJ2-7; D is unresolved. V was pared by 0 bases and J by 1 base, with 14 bases between. CDR1 is SGHRS, CDR2 YFSETQ, per germline. CDR3 length: 16 residues. This CDR3 reads CASSLAGGVASYEQYF. For the CDR3, the DNA is TGCGCCAGCAGCTTGGCCGGCGGAGTGGCATCCTACGAGCAGTACTTC. The whole variable domain, remainder taken from reference TRBV5-1 and TRBJ2-7, is KAGVTQTPRYLIKTRGQQVTLSCSPISGHRSVSWYQQTPGQGLQFLFEYFSETQRNKGNFPGRFSGRQFSNSRSEMNVSTLELGDSALYLCASSLAGGVASYEQYFGPGTRLTVT.

CDR3 residues: CASSLQGVRNSPLHF. CDR3 coding DNA: TGTGCCAGCAGCTTGCAGGGAGTAAGGAATTCACCCCTCCACTTT. This chain joins TRBV7-2 and TRBJ1-6, with D perhaps TRBD1 (5 bases). Trimming cost V 3 bases and J 7 bases, with 13 bases left between them. This CDR3 region has 15 residues. The germline V gene has CDR1 SGHTA and CDR2 FQGNSA.

There are a few counts of this clonotype. This sequence joins TRBV7-2 and TRBJ2-7; 11 nucleotides match TRBD2. With V trimmed by 5 bases and J by 3 bases, 6 bases remained unmatched. CDR3 size: 15 residues. Per the germline V gene, CDR1 is SGHTA and CDR2 is FQGNSA. The CDR3 coding sequence is TGTGCCAGCAGCCCCCGACTAGCGGGGAACTACGAGCAGTACTTC. It yields the protein CASSPRLAGNYEQYF. Drawing the rest from reference TRBV7-2 and TRBJ2-7, the complete variable domain is GAGVSQSPSNKVTEKGKDVELRCDPISGHTALYWYRQSLGQGLEFLIYFQGNSAPDKSGLPSDRFSAERTGGSVSTLTIQRTQQEDSAVYLCASSPRLAGNYEQYFGPGTRLTVT.